The TCR beta chain under discussion was sequenced for a study of T cell changes during pregnancy in multiple sclerosis. Per the germline V gene, CDR1 is MNHEY and CDR2 is SMNVEV (reference sequence). The V end was cut by 5 bases, the J end by 4 bases, with 17 bases between. This CDR3 is 15 amino acids long. The data were produced by immunoSEQ multiplex PCR, yet TCRdb's version contains in-frame clones alone and is incomplete. This table has 55,000 to 85,000 clones, 92% appearing once. This chain joins TRBV27 and TRBJ1-2; tentatively, D is TRBD1 (5 bases). The clonotype comes from a female donor with multiple sclerosis, enrolled in a pregnancy study. The specimen comprised peripheral blood, sampled in the second trimester of pregnancy. CDR3 region: CASSQTAISAYGYTF. Here the CDR3 DNA reads TGTGCCAGCAGTCAGACAGCTATAAGTGCCTATGGCTACACCTTC.